These 24 T cell receptor beta chains came from one sample sequenced in a study of blood T cell repertoires in COVID-19. Repertoires were generated with immunoSEQ multiplex PCR, while TCRdb's copy carries only in-frame clones and drops some. The repertoire includes a few hundred thousand clones, approximately 86% of them detected once, and around 3.6% sits in the top ten. Sequenced sample: peripheral blood. All receptors come from a man aged 18 to 30 with active or convalescent COVID-19.

The rearrangement links TRBV9 to TRBJ1-3, with D perhaps TRBD1 (5 bases). The germline gives CDR1 SGDLS, CDR2 YYNGEE. Trimming removed 0 bases from V and 2 bases from J, with 9 bases in between. There are 15 residues in the CDR3. CDR3 loop: CASSVVGEAGNTIYF. The CDR3 nucleotides are TGTGCCAGCAGCGTAGTAGGGGAGGCTGGAAACACCATATATTTT. Complete variable domain (other parts from reference TRBV9 and TRBJ1-3): DSGVTQTPKHLITATGQRVTLRCSPRSGDLSVYWYQQSLDQGLQFLIQYYNGEERAKGNILERFSAQQFPDLHSELNLSSLELGDSALYFCASSVVGEAGNTIYFGEGSWLTVV.

This rearrangement joins TRBV6-2 or TRBV6-3 to TRBJ2-2; TRBD1 agrees at 10 bases. The trim removed 2 bases at V and 0 bases at J, leaving 9 bases unmatched. This CDR3 is 19 amino acids long. Germline lookup yields CDR1 MNHEY and CDR2 SVGEGT. As DNA, the CDR3 is TGTGCCAGCAGTTACCAATCGACAGGGGGCCAGGCGAACACCGGGGAGCTGTTTTTT. This sequence encodes CASSYQSTGGQANTGELFF.

This clone was seen a few times. The chain combines TRBV2 with TRBJ1-3; possible D gene TRBD1, 6 bases. The CDR3 covers 15 residues. Per germline, CDR1 SNHLY and CDR2 FYNNEI. The germline V and J ends were trimmed by 4 bases and 4 bases, with 14 bases remaining between them. CDR3 nucleotides: TGTGCCAGCAGTGTTGCGCCCCAGGGGGGAAACACCATATATTTT. Amino acid sequence: CASSVAPQGGNTIYF.

The chain combines TRBV11-2 with TRBJ2-2; TRBD2 might be the D (6 bases). CDR3 length equals 16 residues. From germline, CDR1 is SGHAT and CDR2 FQNNGV. V lost 4 bases, J lost 6 bases, and 18 bases lay in between. DNA for the CDR3: TGTGCCAGCAGCTCGTTAGGGGACTGGACGTCCGGGGAGCTGTTTTTT. This gives the protein CASSSLGDWTSGELFF.

A word on this clone: The sample carries other DNA sequences with the same CDR3. The genes are TRBV5-1 and TRBJ2-3, with 7 bases matching TRBD2. The J segment lost 2 bases and the V segment lost 4 bases, leaving 4 bases of the junction unmatched. CDR3 length: 14 amino acids. Germline lookup yields CDR1 SGHRS and CDR2 YFSETQ. The CDR3 bases are TGCGCCAGCAGCCTGGGAGGGAACACAGATACGCAGTATTTT. Protein: CASSLGGNTDTQYF.

CDR3 sequence reads: CASSLRDRTQETQYF. In DNA, the CDR3 is TGCGCCAGCAGCTTGCGGGACAGGACACAAGAGACCCAGTACTTC. The chain carries TRBV4-1 and TRBJ2-5; 8 bases map to TRBD1. This CDR3 contains 15 residues. CDR1 and CDR2 (germline): MGHRA, YSYEKL. With 5 bases clipped from V and 2 bases from J, the junction kept 7 bases outside the gene matches.

Points on this clone: Mismatch with germline at one junction end may stem from a read error. The chain combines TRBV11-2 with TRBJ2-3, with 8 bases lining up with TRBD1. The CDR3 is made up of 15 amino acids. Germline CDR1 is SGHAT and CDR2 is FQNNGV. CDR3 DNA sequence: TGTGCCAGCAGTTTAGCAGGGGGCTCCCCAGATACGCAGTATTTT. Its protein product is CASSLAGGSPDTQYF.

The chain carries TRBV19 and TRBJ2-3; no firm D call. CDR1 is LNHDA and CDR2 is SQIVND in the germline V gene (reference sequence). CDR3 length: 13 amino acids. V was cut by 3 bases and J by 6 bases, with 10 bases left in between. CDR3: CASSMGISDTQYF. CDR3 DNA sequence: TGTGCCAGTAGTATGGGCATTTCGGATACGCAGTATTTT.

The rearrangement links TRBV11-3 to TRBJ2-4; a possible D gene is TRBD2 (5 bases). CDR1 and CDR2 (germline): SGHNT, YENEEA. CDR3 size: 14 residues. Trimming stripped 0 bases from V and 6 bases from J, with 9 bases between. CDR3: CASSLDGRGNIQYF. CDR3 nucleotides: TGTGCCAGCAGCTTAGATGGGAGAGGAAACATTCAGTACTTC.

The V gene is TRBV4-2, the J gene TRBJ2-7; possible D gene TRBD2, 5 bases. Germline values: CDR1 LGHNA, CDR2 YNFKEQ. CDR3 length: 14 amino acids. Trimming shortened V by 5 bases and J by 2 bases, and 13 bases separated the two germline ends. The CDR3 DNA is TGTGCCAGCAGCAGTTCGGGGTACACCTACGAGCAGTACTTC. It codes for CASSSSGYTYEQYF.

The chain carries TRBV5-1 and TRBJ2-3; 11 nucleotides agree with TRBD2. The trim removed 5 bases at V and 3 bases at J, leaving 8 bases unmatched. The CDR3 loop spans 16 amino acids. The germline gives CDR1 SGHRS, CDR2 YFSETQ. This chain's CDR3 is CASSPAGTSGTDTQYF. DNA for the CDR3: TGCGCCAGCAGTCCGGCCGGGACTAGCGGAACAGATACGCAGTATTTT. Supplemented by reference TRBV5-1 and TRBJ2-3, the full variable domain reads KAGVTQTPRYLIKTRGQQVTLSCSPISGHRSVSWYQQTPGQGLQFLFEYFSETQRNKGNFPGRFSGRQFSNSRSEMNVSTLELGDSALYLCASSPAGTSGTDTQYFGPGTRLTVL.

V usage is TRBV6-4 and J usage is TRBJ1-1; tentatively, D is TRBD1 (5 bases). Trimming removed 2 bases from V and 3 bases from J, with 19 bases in between. The CDR3 length is 17 residues. Germline V gene sequence: CDR1 MRHNA, CDR2 SNTAGT. The CDR3 is CASSDGPTRGYHTEAFF. The CDR3 DNA follows: TGTGCCAGCAGTGACGGACCGACTAGGGGATATCACACTGAAGCTTTCTTT.

V and J are TRBV19 and TRBJ2-7; TRBD2 matches 11 bases. V gave up 5 bases and J gave up 5 bases; unmatched junction bases: 8. Germline CDR1 LNHDA, CDR2 SQIVND (reference sequence). The CDR3 is 15 residues long. As DNA, the CDR3 is TGTGCCAGTAGTGGGACTAGCGGTGGTAAGAACGAGCAGTACTTC. Its translation: CASSGTSGGKNEQYF.

This chain joins TRBV21-1 and TRBJ2-3; the table's TRBD2 call for D was not verified on the DNA. TRBV21-1 is shown as a pseudogene. The CDR3 covers 11 residues. CDR3 DNA: TGTGCCAGCAGCCCTCCAGAGGGCCAGTATTTT. Protein: CASSPPEGQYF.

The chain employs TRBV30 and TRBJ2-3; 10 nucleotides agree with TRBD2. Trimming removed 7 bases from V and 0 bases from J; junction bases left unmatched: 4. The CDR3 runs 14 residues. Germline CDR1 is GTSNPN and CDR2 is SVGIG (reference sequence). CDR3 region: CAFLAGDSTDTQYF. The CDR3 coding sequence is TGTGCCTTTCTAGCGGGAGATAGCACAGATACGCAGTATTTT.

V gene TRBV9 combines with J gene TRBJ2-2; D is possibly TRBD1 (6 bases). The germline V gene has CDR1 SGDLS and CDR2 YYNGEE. The CDR3 consists of 14 residues. V gave up 3 bases and J gave up 8 bases, with 14 bases separating them. The chain's CDR3 is CASSDHRVLGELFF. The CDR3 DNA is TGTGCCAGCAGCGACCACAGGGTTTTAGGGGAGCTGTTTTTT.

The rearrangement joins TRBV2 to TRBJ2-3; 11 nucleotides align to TRBD1. CDR1 and CDR2 (germline): SNHLY, FYNNEI. V lost 6 bases to trimming and J lost 4 bases; unmatched junction nucleotides: 3. The CDR3 is made up of 14 amino acids. CDR3 nucleotide sequence: TGTGCCAGCAGAGGGACAGGGGGGTCAGATACGCAGTATTTT. It specifies CASRGTGGSDTQYF. Supplemented by reference TRBV2 and TRBJ2-3, the full variable domain reads EPEVTQTPSHQVTQMGQEVILRCVPISNHLYFYWYRQILGQKVEFLVSFYNNEISEKSEIFDDQFSVERPDGSNFTLKIRSTKLEDSAMYFCASRGTGGSDTQYFGPGTRLTVL.

This clone was detected only once. The chain links TRBV6-2 or TRBV6-3 to TRBJ1-3; D uncertain. CDR1 is MNHEY, CDR2 SVGEGT, per germline. Trimming took 2 bases from V and 0 from J, leaving 5 bases between them. This CDR3 spans 14 amino acids. CDR3 region: CASSYSASGNTIYF. In DNA form, the CDR3 reads TGTGCCAGCAGTTACAGCGCCTCTGGAAACACCATATATTTT.

This clone was seen only once. V is TRBV5-1 and J is TRBJ2-7; D is unresolved. This CDR3 contains 13 residues. V was cut by 0 bases and J by 3 bases, with 7 bases left in between. The V gene's germline CDR1 is SGHRS and CDR2 YFSETQ. Written as DNA, the CDR3 is TGCGCCAGCAGCTTGGACAGATACTACGAGCAGTACTTC. It yields the protein CASSLDRYYEQYF.

The chain uses TRBV4-2 and TRBJ1-4, with 7 bases lining up with TRBD1. Unmatched junction bases numbered 3, after V lost 1 base and J lost 4 bases. The CDR3 length is 15 residues. Germline CDR1 is LGHNA and CDR2 is YNFKEQ. CDR3 bases: TGTGCCAGCAGCCAAGCAAACAGGGGTAATGAAAAACTGTTTTTT. Translation gives CASSQANRGNEKLFF.

The V gene is TRBV5-4, the J gene TRBJ2-3, with 14 bases lining up with TRBD2. After removal of 4 bases from V and 3 bases from J, the junction contained 7 bases not matched to a gene. Germline CDR1 SGHNT, CDR2 YYREEE (reference sequence). CDR3 length: 17 amino acids. The CDR3 DNA follows: TGTGCCAGCAGCGCGGGGACTAGCGGGAGAGAGACAGATACGCAGTATTTT. Encoded protein: CASSAGTSGRETDTQYF.

This CDR3 is CASSPARQGVTGTQYF. The DNA for the CDR3 is TGTGCCAGCAGCCCCGCTCGGCAGGGGGTCACGGGTACGCAGTATTTT. The rearrangement links TRBV7-3 to TRBJ2-3, with 7 nucleotides matching TRBD1. The ends lost 5 bases at V and 8 bases at J; junction bases unmatched: 16. CDR3 size: 16 residues. Germline loops: CDR1 SGHTA, CDR2 FQGTGA.

The chain recombines TRBV24-1 with TRBJ2-3, with 9 bases aligning to TRBD2. V gave up 5 bases and J gave up 2 bases; unmatched junction bases: 4. CDR1 is KGHDR and CDR2 is SFDVKD in the germline V gene. This CDR3 has 15 residues. Here the CDR3 DNA reads TGTGCCACCAGTGGAGTAGCGGGAGACACAGATACGCAGTATTTT. Protein product: CATSGVAGDTDTQYF.

This chain joins TRBV7-7 and TRBJ2-5; D is possibly TRBD1 (6 bases). Trimming left V 1 base short and J 9 bases short, with 15 bases between. The CDR3 has 14 amino acids. Germline CDR1 SSHAT, CDR2 FNYEAQ (reference sequence). Here the CDR3 DNA reads TGTGCCAGCAGCTTAGACGGTAGAGGGGGTGCCCAGTACTTC. It translates to CASSLDGRGGAQYF.